A selection of T cell receptor beta chains follows, all from one sample in a study of vaccination and CD4 T cells after COVID-19. TCRdb processed the PCR reads anew with MiXCR; each CDR3 protein has one entry. Of 15,000 to 20,000 distinct CDR3 sequences in the sample, approximately 35% were seen once. For these receptors, no antigen is known. The sample here was CD4+ T cells from blood, cultured in vitro, taken before SARS-CoV-2 vaccination. Every receptor here comes from a human donor who received a COVID-19 vaccine. Each CDR3 is given with its conserved first and last residue. D genes are given only for firm matches. Clone size appears in some rows only: once, few, many, or a class for an expanded clone.

V	D	J	size	DNA	CDR3
TRBV20-1	.	TRBJ2-7	.	TGCAGTGCTGCCCTGGGAACTAGCCTGGGCTACGAGCAGTACTTC	CSAALGTSLGYEQYF
TRBV2	.	TRBJ1-5	.	TGTGCCAGCAGTGGGGGACTTTCAAATAACCAGCCCCAGCATTTT	CASSGGLSNNQPQHF
TRBV11-3	.	TRBJ2-7	once	TGTGCCAGCGAGCAATCCTACGAGCAGTACTTC	CASEQSYEQYF
TRBV19	.	TRBJ1-2	few	TGTGCCAGTAGTATAGTTTTCCAGGATTGGTATGGCTACACCTTC	CASSIVFQDWYGYTF
TRBV12-3/TRBV12-4	.	TRBJ1-1	.	TGTGCCAGCAGAAAGGGGAGGACTGAAGCTTTCTTT	CASRKGRTEAFF
TRBV27	.	TRBJ1-6	few	TGTGCCAGCAGTCCGGTTGGAACCTCATATAATTCACCCCTCCACTTT	CASSPVGTSYNSPLHF
TRBV6-1	.	TRBJ2-4	.	TGTGCCAGCAGTGGAGGGAGGACTGCAGCCAAAAACATTCAGTACTTC	CASSGGRTAAKNIQYF
TRBV6-4	.	TRBJ2-3	once	TGTGCCAGCAGACGAGGGGCCGGCACAGATACGCAGTATTTT	CASRRGAGTDTQYF
TRBV5-4	TRBD2	TRBJ2-3	.	TGTGCCAGCAGCTTGGAACCGGGACTATCAAGCACAGATACGCAGTATTTT	CASSLEPGLSSTDTQYF
TRBV30	.	TRBJ1-1	.	TGTGCCTGGAGTGTGACTGGCCTTGAAGCTTTCTTT	CAWSVTGLEAFF
TRBV5-1	.	TRBJ1-2	.	TGCGCCAGCAGCTATAGCGGAACGGTGAATGGCTACACCTTC	CASSYSGTVNGYTF
TRBV27	TRBD1	TRBJ1-5	.	TGTGCCAGCAGTTGGGACAGCCGGCAGCCCCAGCATTTT	CASSWDSRQPQHF
TRBV7-9	TRBD1	TRBJ1-5	.	TGTGCCAGCAGCCCGCGGGACAGGGAGAGGACTGGCACCACAGATACGCAGCATTTT	CASSPRDRERTGTTDTQHF
TRBV5-5	.	TRBJ1-3	.	TGTGCCAGCAGCTTGGGTTGGGGGACTGGAAACACCATATATTTT	CASSLGWGTGNTIYF
TRBV15	.	TRBJ1-1	.	TGTGCCACCAGCAGGGAGGCGAACACTGAAGCTTTCTTT	CATSREANTEAFF
TRBV19	.	TRBJ1-2	few	TGTGCCAGTAGTATAGATATTTATGGGTATGGCTACACCTTC	CASSIDIYGYGYTF
TRBV11-2	.	TRBJ2-1	.	TGTGCCAGCAGCCTGGGGACAAGGTCCTACAATGAGCAGTTCTTC	CASSLGTRSYNEQFF
TRBV20-1	TRBD2	TRBJ2-7	.	TGCAGTGTGGTGGGGAGGGCCTACGAGCAGTACTTC	CSVVGRAYEQYF
TRBV12-3/TRBV12-4	.	TRBJ2-6	.	TGTGCCAGCAGTTTAGTTTGGGGTCAGATATCGACTGGGGCCAACGTCCTGACTTTC	CASSLVWGQISTGANVLTF
TRBV20-1	TRBD1	TRBJ1-2	.	TGCAGTGGGGGGGGACAGGGTAGGGGCTACACCTTC	CSGGGQGRGYTF
TRBV27	.	TRBJ1-2	.	TGTGCCAGCAGTTCCTATAAGACGTACCGCTATGGCTACACCTTC	CASSSYKTYRYGYTF
TRBV7-8	TRBD2	TRBJ2-7	.	TGTGCCAGCAGCCGAACTAGCGGGGGGGCCTACGAGCAGTACTTC	CASSRTSGGAYEQYF
TRBV11-2	.	TRBJ2-7	.	TGTGCCAGCACGCCCGCCTACGAGCAGTACTTC	CASTPAYEQYF
TRBV5-3	.	TRBJ1-2	.	TGTGCCAGAAGCTTGTATAGGAGGGGACACCCAGAATCTAACTATGGCTACACCTTC	CARSLYRRGHPESNYGYTF
TRBV20-1	TRBD2	TRBJ2-7	once	TGCAGTGCTAGAGATCTTAAGCGGGGGAGCTCCTACGAGCAGTACTTC	CSARDLKRGSSYEQYF
TRBV15	TRBD1	TRBJ1-5	medium-sized	TGTGCCACCAGCAGAGACGGGACAGGCAATCAGCCCCAGCATTTT	CATSRDGTGNQPQHF
TRBV20-1	.	TRBJ2-3	few	TGCAGTGCAGGGGGGACGGGAACAGATACGCAGTATTTT	CSAGGTGTDTQYF
TRBV30	.	TRBJ1-1	few	TGTGCCTGGACGGGCAGGTCTAAGGGTGAGACTGAAGCTTTCTTT	CAWTGRSKGETEAFF
TRBV19	.	TRBJ1-6	.	TGTGCCAGTAGTAAGCAGGTGAACTCCTATAATTCACCCCTCCACTTT	CASSKQVNSYNSPLHF
TRBV24-1	.	TRBJ2-3	.	TGTGCCACCGAGGGAGGCACAGATACGCAGTATTTT	CATEGGTDTQYF
TRBV20-1	TRBD1	TRBJ1-5	.	TGCAGTGCTAGAGATACGACAGGGGGCCAGCCCCAGCATTTT	CSARDTTGGQPQHF